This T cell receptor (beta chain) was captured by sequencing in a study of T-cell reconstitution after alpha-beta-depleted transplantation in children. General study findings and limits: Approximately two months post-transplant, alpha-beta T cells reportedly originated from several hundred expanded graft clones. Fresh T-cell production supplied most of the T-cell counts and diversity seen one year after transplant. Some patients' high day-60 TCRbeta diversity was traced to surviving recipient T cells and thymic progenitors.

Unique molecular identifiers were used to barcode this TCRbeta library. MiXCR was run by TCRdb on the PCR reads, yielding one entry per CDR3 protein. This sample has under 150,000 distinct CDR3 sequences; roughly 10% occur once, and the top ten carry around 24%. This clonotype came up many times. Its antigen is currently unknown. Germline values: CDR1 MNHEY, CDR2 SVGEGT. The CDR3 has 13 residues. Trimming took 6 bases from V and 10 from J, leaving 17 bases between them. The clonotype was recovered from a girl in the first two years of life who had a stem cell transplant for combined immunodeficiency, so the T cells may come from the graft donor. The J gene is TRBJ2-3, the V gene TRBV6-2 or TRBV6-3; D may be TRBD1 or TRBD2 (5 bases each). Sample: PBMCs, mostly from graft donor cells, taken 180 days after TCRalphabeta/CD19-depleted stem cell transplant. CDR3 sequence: CASSPIPGPPQYF. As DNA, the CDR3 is TGTGCCAGCAGCCCGATTCCGGGACCCCCGCAGTATTTT.